This TCR beta chain was documented in a study of shared clonotypes between healthy human individuals. Background on the study: The composition of the donors was a couple of women and a few men aged 18 to 49. Study results and caveats: Depth was large, yet rarefaction showed that sorted-subset sequencing was incomplete. Against clonotypes common to all four donors, non-shared ones had lower generation probabilities.

The assay used deep level. Sequenced by immunoSEQ multiplex PCR; TCRdb stores in-frame clones only, minus some. This repertoire shows fewer than 2.5 million clones, under 95% found once; its top ten account for about 0.38%. Worth noting for this clone: Antigen: not known.

V lost 8 bases to trimming and J lost 2 bases, with 17 bases between them. This CDR3 is 15 amino acids long. Germline V gene lookup returns CDR1 SGDLS and CDR2 YYNGEE. The chain couples TRBV9 to TRBJ2-1, with D possibly TRBD2 on 5 matching bases. The origin of this receptor is a man between 18 and 29 years old in good health. Some clones in this sample may be carry-over from other donors' samples. The specimen was naive CD4+ T cells from PBMCs. This sample's subset: CD45RA+ positively selected. Here the CDR3 reads CASSLTAGPYNEQFF. The DNA of the CDR3 is TGTGCCAGTTCTCTTACGGCGGGCCCCTACAATGAGCAGTTCTTC.